The 27 T cell receptor beta chains presented below share a single source sample, sequenced in a study of blood T cell repertoires in COVID-19 (dated by TCRdb to 2020 to 2022). Library method: the immunoSEQ multiplex PCR assay. TCRdb took over this immuneACCESS table, retaining in-frame rearrangements with V and J assigned. Such tables are incomplete; in checked studies, under half of the missing clones stem from an unresolved V gene, and the remainder is unexplained. The sample table holds approximately 250,000 clones, of which more than 75% were seen once. The biggest ten clones account for just under 9% of the sample. The sequenced material came from peripheral blood. The receptor set was obtained from a man between 40 and 49 years old with active or convalescent COVID-19.

This clone was detected only once. This sequence joins TRBV30 and TRBJ1-2, with a possible D match to TRBD1 (6 bases). Per germline, CDR1 GTSNPN and CDR2 SVGIG (reference sequence). This CDR3 has 14 amino acids. Trimming removed 2 bases from V and 4 bases from J, with 14 bases in between. DNA of the CDR3: TGTGCCTGGAGTTCCACCGACAGGATCTATGGCTACACCTTC. Translated, it gives CAWSSTDRIYGYTF.

This clone was recorded only once. V is TRBV10-2 and J is TRBJ1-1; 8 bases fit TRBD1. After removal of 6 bases from V and 1 base from J, the junction contained 4 bases not matched to a gene. Germline CDR1 reads WSHSY; CDR2 reads SAAADI. The CDR3 totals 14 residues. The CDR3 here is CASSATGENTEAFF. CDR3 coding DNA: TGCGCCAGCAGCGCGACAGGGGAGAACACTGAAGCTTTCTTT.

The chain carries TRBV30 and TRBJ1-6, with no clear D. The germline V gene has CDR1 GTSNPN and CDR2 SVGIG (reference sequence). CDR3 size: 14 residues. With 8 bases removed from V and 1 base from J, the gap between germline ends came to 12 bases. The CDR3 bases are TGTGCCGGCTCTGACTTATCCTATAATTCACCCCTCCACTTT. Protein: CAGSDLSYNSPLHF.

This chain joins TRBV9 and TRBJ2-7; 9 bases align to TRBD2. Losses at the gene ends were 0 bases for V and 3 bases for J; bases not matched to a gene: 4. Germline loops: CDR1 SGDLS, CDR2 YYNGEE. CDR3 size: 15 residues. The CDR3 nucleotides are TGTGCCAGCAGCGTAGATAGCGGGAGAGTCTACGAGCAGTACTTC. Protein sequence: CASSVDSGRVYEQYF. Full variable domain (outside the CDR3, taken from reference TRBV9 and TRBJ2-7): DSGVTQTPKHLITATGQRVTLRCSPRSGDLSVYWYQQSLDQGLQFLIQYYNGEERAKGNILERFSAQQFPDLHSELNLSSLELGDSALYFCASSVDSGRVYEQYFGPGTRLTVT.

J is TRBJ1-1 and V is TRBV29-1; no clear D. Germline-derived CDR1 and CDR2 are SQVTM and ANQGSEA. V was clipped by 0 bases and J by 11 bases, with 13 bases between them. CDR3 size: 12 residues. Here the CDR3 reads CSVEDPLKEAFF. The DNA of the CDR3 is TGCAGCGTTGAAGATCCACTTAAGGAGGCTTTCTTT.

The sample holds one count of this clone. The chain joins TRBV29-1 to TRBJ1-1; 8 bases agree with TRBD1. With V trimmed by 7 bases and J by 1 base, 5 bases remained unmatched. CDR1 SQVTM and CDR2 ANQGSEA come from the germline V gene. CDR3 length equals 13 residues. CDR3 region: CSAGDRPNTEAFF. The CDR3 nucleotides read TGCAGCGCCGGGGACAGGCCGAACACTGAAGCTTTCTTT.

The chain carries TRBV24-1 and TRBJ2-1, with 8 nucleotides matching TRBD1. Germline V gives CDR1 KGHDR, CDR2 SFDVKD. V shed 5 bases and J 7 bases; nucleotides not matched to a gene: 0. This CDR3 spans 12 amino acids. The CDR3 protein is CATSGTGNEQFF. CDR3 sequence (DNA): TGTGCCACCAGTGGGACAGGGAATGAGCAGTTCTTC.

The rearrangement links TRBV13 to TRBJ2-1; the match to TRBD1 covers 10 bases. The CDR3 sequence is 15 residues long. Germline CDR1 and CDR2: PRHDT and FYEKMQ (reference sequence). V shed 5 bases, J shed 3 bases, and the junction held 4 bases outside the gene matches. The CDR3 DNA reads as TGTGCCAGCAGCCCGAGGACAGGGGGCTACAATGAGCAGTTCTTC. This codes for CASSPRTGGYNEQFF. Together with reference TRBV13 and TRBJ2-1, the CDR3 gives the full variable domain: AAGVIQSPRHLIKEKRETATLKCYPIPRHDTVYWYQQGPGQDPQFLISFYEKMQSDKGSIPDRFSAQQFSDYHSELNMSSLELGDSALYFCASSPRTGGYNEQFFGPGTRLTVL.

The chain combines TRBV19 with TRBJ1-5; the match to TRBD1 covers 7 bases. Germline values: CDR1 LNHDA, CDR2 SQIVND (reference sequence). This CDR3 region has 15 residues. Trimming removed 4 bases from V and 6 bases from J; junction bases left unmatched: 9. CDR3 protein: CASSRRGRDGQPQHF. In DNA, the CDR3 is TGTGCCAGTAGTAGGAGGGGGCGCGATGGTCAGCCCCAGCATTTT. The full variable domain, rest sourced from reference TRBV19 and TRBJ1-5, is DGGITQSPKYLFRKEGQNVTLSCEQNLNHDAMYWYRQDPGQGLRLIYYSQIVNDFQKGDIAEGYSVSREKKESFPLTVTSAQKNPTAFYLCASSRRGRDGQPQHFGDGTRLSIL.

The rearrangement uses TRBV12-3 or TRBV12-4 and TRBJ2-1; 7 nucleotides align to TRBD2. The CDR3 totals 13 residues. J was trimmed by 7 bases and V by 3 bases; bases with no gene match: 3. DNA of the CDR3: TGTGCCAGCAGTTTGGGAGGGAGAAATGAGCAGTTCTTC. Its protein product is CASSLGGRNEQFF.

With respect to this clone: Distinct nucleotide sequences in the sample also encode this CDR3. This rearrangement joins TRBV4-1 to TRBJ1-1, with D unresolved. Trimming took 1 base from V and 1 from J, leaving 4 bases between them. The CDR3 has 13 residues. The germline V gene encodes CDR1 MGHRA and CDR2 YSYEKL. The CDR3 sequence is CASSQGRNTEAFF. CDR3 nucleotide sequence: TGCGCCAGCAGCCAAGGCAGGAACACTGAAGCTTTCTTT.

The rearrangement uses TRBV5-1 and TRBJ2-1; TRBD2 matches 9 bases. J gave up 5 bases and V 4 bases, and 7 bases lay outside the gene matches. Germline V gene lookup returns CDR1 SGHRS and CDR2 YFSETQ. The CDR3 is 15 amino acids. CDR3 nucleotides: TGCGCCAGCAGCCGAGCTAGCGGGGAGGACAATGAGCAGTTCTTC. Its translation is CASSRASGEDNEQFF.

This chain links TRBV7-3 with TRBJ2-1, with 7 bases that match TRBD1. J lost 10 bases, V lost 5 bases, and 14 bases had no gene match. CDR1 SGHTA and CDR2 FQGTGA come from the germline V gene. This CDR3 is 15 amino acids long. The CDR3 spells CASSNDRESMREQFF. The CDR3 nucleotides read TGTGCCAGCAGCAACGACAGGGAGTCCATGCGGGAGCAGTTCTTC.

V gene TRBV5-5 combines with J gene TRBJ2-1; 11 nucleotides line up with TRBD2. V lost 4 bases to trimming and J lost 7 bases; unmatched junction nucleotides: 7. Germline loops: CDR1 SGHKS, CDR2 YYEKEE (reference sequence). CDR3 length: 15 amino acids. The CDR3 DNA reads as TGTGCCAGCAGCCCTCCTACTAGCGGGGGTAATGAGCAGTTCTTC. Its protein is CASSPPTSGGNEQFF. The entire variable domain, with the rest obtained from reference TRBV5-5 and TRBJ2-1, is as follows: DAGVTQSPTHLIKTRGQQVTLRCSPISGHKSVSWYQQVLGQGPQFIFQYYEKEERGRGNFPDRFSARQFPNYSSELNVNALLLGDSALYLCASSPPTSGGNEQFFGPGTRLTVL.

V usage is TRBV10-2 and J usage is TRBJ2-2, with 7 bases fitting TRBD1. The CDR3 has 18 residues. In germline, CDR1 is WSHSY, CDR2 SAAADI. Trimming removed 5 bases from V and 3 bases from J; junction bases left unmatched: 15. The CDR3 DNA reads TGCGCCAGCAGTTTACCTTTGACAGGGCCCCATGACACCGGGGAGCTGTTTTTT. Translation gives CASSLPLTGPHDTGELFF.

This chain joins TRBV18 and TRBJ1-1; D unclear. Per germline, CDR1 KGHSH and CDR2 LQKENI. The CDR3 is 13 residues long. V shed 2 bases and J shed 0 bases, with 4 bases lying between them. As DNA, the CDR3 is TGTGCCAGCTCACCAGGAGTGAACACTGAAGCTTTCTTT. Translated, it gives CASSPGVNTEAFF.

This clone was picked up a small number of times. The chain uses TRBV24-1 and TRBJ2-7, with D unresolved. V was pared by 0 bases and J by 5 bases, with 7 bases between. The CDR3 runs to 13 residues. Germline CDR1 reads KGHDR; CDR2 reads SFDVKD. For the CDR3, the DNA is TGTGCCACCAGTGATTTGACACTACACGAGCAGTACTTC. Translated, it gives CATSDLTLHEQYF.

This clone occurred once. V usage is TRBV6-1 and J usage is TRBJ2-7, with a weak D call TRBD1 (6 bases). Trimming removed 2 bases at V and 2 bases at J, with 16 bases between. Germline CDR1 reads MNHNS; CDR2 reads SASEGT. The CDR3 is 16 residues long. The CDR3 DNA reads TGTGCCAGCAGTGAAAATGTAGGGGGTAACCCCTACGAGCAGTACTTC. Protein product: CASSENVGGNPYEQYF.

The chain has TRBV23-1 and TRBJ2-7; D not certain. TRBV23-1 is marked as an open reading frame, function uncertain. The CDR3 has 11 residues. V lost 4 bases, J lost 3 bases, and 4 bases lay in between. Written as DNA, the CDR3 is TGCGCCAGCAGTCCGAGCTACGAGCAGTACTTC. Translating gives CASSPSYEQYF.

This clone appeared a single time. The V gene is TRBV5-1, the J gene TRBJ2-7; the match to TRBD2 covers 11 bases. Germline V gene sequence: CDR1 SGHRS, CDR2 YFSETQ. With 1 base clipped from V and 3 bases from J, the junction kept 6 bases outside the gene matches. The length of the CDR3 is 16 residues. CDR3 amino acids: CASSLRLAGLLYEQYF. The CDR3, as DNA: TGCGCCAGCAGCTTGCGACTAGCGGGGCTACTCTACGAGCAGTACTTC.

The genes are TRBV2 and TRBJ2-7, with 8 nucleotides matching TRBD2. Trimming took 7 bases from V and 11 from J; bases not matched to a gene: 13. This CDR3 comprises 13 residues. CDR1 and CDR2 (germline): SNHLY, FYNNEI. As DNA, the CDR3 is TGTGCCAGCAAGTCACCGGGAGGGTTTAGAGAGTACTTC. It yields the protein CASKSPGGFREYF.

The J gene is TRBJ2-7, the V gene TRBV6-5; TRBD2 might be the D (5 bases). CDR3 length equals 14 residues. Germline V lookup: CDR1 MNHEY, CDR2 SVGAGI. V dropped 5 bases and J dropped 4 bases, with 15 bases sitting between them. The CDR3 loop is CASSQSGRGYEQYF. The CDR3, as DNA: TGTGCCAGCAGTCAGTCGGGGAGAGGATACGAGCAGTACTTC.

The chain joins TRBV28 to TRBJ2-2, with D perhaps TRBD1 (5 bases). The CDR3 has 13 residues. Germline V gene sequence: CDR1 MDHEN, CDR2 SYDVKM. Deletions cut 7 bases from V and 3 bases from J, with 9 bases between. CDR3 amino acids: CASKGVDTGELFF. CDR3 DNA: TGTGCCAGCAAAGGGGTGGACACCGGGGAGCTGTTTTTT.

J is TRBJ1-6 and V is TRBV9, with 7 nucleotides matching TRBD1. CDR3 length: 15 amino acids. CDR1 is SGDLS, CDR2 YYNGEE, per germline. V shed 9 bases, J shed 7 bases, and the junction held 13 bases outside the gene matches. The CDR3 bases are TGTGCCAAACCTCCGACAGGGATGGGAAATTCACCCCTCCACTTT. Its protein product is CAKPPTGMGNSPLHF.

V usage is TRBV3-1 (or the pseudogene TRBV3-2) and J usage is TRBJ1-2; 10 nucleotides line up with TRBD1. Germline CDR1 LGHDT, CDR2 YNNKEL (reference sequence). V lost 5 bases and J lost 2; bases outside the gene matches: 11. The CDR3 is 17 residues long. CDR3 bases: TGTGCCAGCAGCTCCCGGGACAGGGGAGGGTTGAACTATGGCTACACCTTC. Its protein product is CASSSRDRGGLNYGYTF.

This chain connects TRBV2 to TRBJ1-2; D perhaps matches TRBD1 (6 bases). From germline, CDR1 is SNHLY and CDR2 FYNNEI. Deletions cut 7 bases from V and 6 bases from J, with 21 bases between. The CDR3 runs 15 residues. CDR3 DNA sequence: TGTGCCAGCATTCGGACAGCCCTCATTGGGGATGGCTACACCTTC. Translated, it gives CASIRTALIGDGYTF.

This rearrangement joins TRBV12-3 or TRBV12-4 to TRBJ2-6; D call uncertain. This CDR3 is built from 13 residues. V lost 8 bases and J 0 bases, leaving 5 bases between the germline ends. This CDR3 reads CASLSSGANVLTF. CDR3 nucleotides: TGTGCCAGCCTAAGCTCTGGGGCCAACGTCCTGACTTTC.